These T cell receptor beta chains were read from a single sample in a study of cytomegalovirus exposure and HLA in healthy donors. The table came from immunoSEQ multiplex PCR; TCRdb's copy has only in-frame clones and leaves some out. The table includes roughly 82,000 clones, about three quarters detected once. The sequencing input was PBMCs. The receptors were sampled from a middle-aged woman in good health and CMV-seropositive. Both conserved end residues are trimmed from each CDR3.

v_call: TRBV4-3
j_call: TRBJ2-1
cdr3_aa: ASSQVSAGGHQREQF

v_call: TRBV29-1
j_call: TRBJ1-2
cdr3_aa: SVAGQANYGYT

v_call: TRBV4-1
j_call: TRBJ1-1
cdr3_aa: ASSPADLAITEAF

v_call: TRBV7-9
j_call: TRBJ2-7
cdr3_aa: ASSFAGTGDEQY

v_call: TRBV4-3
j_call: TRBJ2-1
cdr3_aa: ASSQDLAGGNNEQF

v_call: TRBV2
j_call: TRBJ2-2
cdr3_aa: ASSGTGAGVAGELF

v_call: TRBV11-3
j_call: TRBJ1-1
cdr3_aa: ASSLTPRTEAF

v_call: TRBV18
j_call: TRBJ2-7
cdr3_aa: ASSPGQGAYEQY

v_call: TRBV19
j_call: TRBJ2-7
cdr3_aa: ASSIGLAAETSSYEQY

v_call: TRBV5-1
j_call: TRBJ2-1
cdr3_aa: ASSLGQSAEGEQF

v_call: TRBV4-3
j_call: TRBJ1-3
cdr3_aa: ASSQDSSGNTIY

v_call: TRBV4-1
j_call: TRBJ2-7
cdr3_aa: ASSHGQLSYEQY

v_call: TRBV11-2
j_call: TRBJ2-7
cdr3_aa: ASSSPRLAEQY

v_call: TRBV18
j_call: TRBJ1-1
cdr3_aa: ASSPPGQGTEAF

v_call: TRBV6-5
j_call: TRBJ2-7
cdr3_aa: ASSYSSTLAGYEQY

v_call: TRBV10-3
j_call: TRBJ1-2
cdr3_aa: AISESALQGYT

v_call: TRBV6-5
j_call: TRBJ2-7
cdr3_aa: ASSSRGRPGDEQY

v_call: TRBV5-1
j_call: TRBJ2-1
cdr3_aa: ASHPGASSYNEQF

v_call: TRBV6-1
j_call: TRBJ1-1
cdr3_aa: ASSEYWGAEAF

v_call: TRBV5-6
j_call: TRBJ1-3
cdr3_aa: ASSLSIVSSGNTIY

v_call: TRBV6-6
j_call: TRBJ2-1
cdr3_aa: ASSSLNEQF

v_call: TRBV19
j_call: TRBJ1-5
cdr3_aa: ASSRGVDNQPQH

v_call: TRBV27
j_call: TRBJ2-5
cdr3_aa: ASSSLGETQY

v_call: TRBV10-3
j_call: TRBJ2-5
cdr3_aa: AIREQSYQETQY

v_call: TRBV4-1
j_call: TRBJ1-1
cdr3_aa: ASSQDTGQASWGTEAF

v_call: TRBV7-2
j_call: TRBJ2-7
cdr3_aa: ASSFPDRGLDGQY

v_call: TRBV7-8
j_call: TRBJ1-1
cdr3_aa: ASSLGQKNTEAF

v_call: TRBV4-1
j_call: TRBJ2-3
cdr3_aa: ASSLTGDTQY

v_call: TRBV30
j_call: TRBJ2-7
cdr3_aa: AWMGGSRQQY